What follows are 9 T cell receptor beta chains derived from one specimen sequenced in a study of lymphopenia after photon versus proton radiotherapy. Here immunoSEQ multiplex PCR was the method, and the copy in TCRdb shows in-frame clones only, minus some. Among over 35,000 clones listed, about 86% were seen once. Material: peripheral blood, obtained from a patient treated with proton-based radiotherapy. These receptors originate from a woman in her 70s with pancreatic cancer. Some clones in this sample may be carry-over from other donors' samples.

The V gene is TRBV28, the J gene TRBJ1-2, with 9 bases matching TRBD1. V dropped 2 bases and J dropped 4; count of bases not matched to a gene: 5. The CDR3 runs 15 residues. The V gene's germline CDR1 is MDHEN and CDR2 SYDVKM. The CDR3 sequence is CASSLGTGGAYGYTF. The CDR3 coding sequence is TGTGCCAGCAGTTTAGGAACAGGGGGCGCCTATGGCTACACCTTC.

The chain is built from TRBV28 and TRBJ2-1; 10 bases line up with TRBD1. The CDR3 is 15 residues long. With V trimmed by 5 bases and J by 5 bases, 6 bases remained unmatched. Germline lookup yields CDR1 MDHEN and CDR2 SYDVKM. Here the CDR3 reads CASSRQGARDNEQFF. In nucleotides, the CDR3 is TGTGCCAGCAGTAGACAGGGGGCGCGGGACAATGAGCAGTTCTTC.

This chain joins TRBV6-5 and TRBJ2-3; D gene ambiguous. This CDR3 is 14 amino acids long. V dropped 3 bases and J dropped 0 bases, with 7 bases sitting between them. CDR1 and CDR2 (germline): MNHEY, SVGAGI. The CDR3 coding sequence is TGTGCCAGCAGTTATAGGTTGAGCACAGATACGCAGTATTTT. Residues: CASSYRLSTDTQYF.

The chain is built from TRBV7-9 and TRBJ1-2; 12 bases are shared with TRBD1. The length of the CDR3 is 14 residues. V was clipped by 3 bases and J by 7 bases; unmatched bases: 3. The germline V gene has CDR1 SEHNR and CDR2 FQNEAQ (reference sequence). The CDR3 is CASSLGTGGFGYTF. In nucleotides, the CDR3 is TGTGCCAGCAGCTTGGGGACAGGGGGCTTTGGCTACACCTTC.

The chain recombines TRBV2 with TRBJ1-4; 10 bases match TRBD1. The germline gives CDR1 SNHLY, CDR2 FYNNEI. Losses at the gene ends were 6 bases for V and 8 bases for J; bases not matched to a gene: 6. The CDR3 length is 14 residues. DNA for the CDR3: TGTGCCAGCAGGAAGGACAGGGGGTTCGAAAAACTGTTTTTT. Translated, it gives CASRKDRGFEKLFF.

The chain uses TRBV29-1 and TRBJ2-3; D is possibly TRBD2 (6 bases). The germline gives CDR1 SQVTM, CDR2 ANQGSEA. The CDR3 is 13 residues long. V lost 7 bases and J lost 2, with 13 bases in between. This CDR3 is CSELSGYTDTQYF. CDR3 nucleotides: TGCAGCGAACTTAGCGGATACACAGATACGCAGTATTTT.

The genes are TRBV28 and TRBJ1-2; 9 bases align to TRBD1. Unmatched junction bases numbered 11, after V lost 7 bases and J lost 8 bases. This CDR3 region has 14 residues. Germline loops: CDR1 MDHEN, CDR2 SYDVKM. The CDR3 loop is CASNRGGQGGGYTF. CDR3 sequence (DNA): TGTGCCAGCAATAGAGGGGGACAGGGTGGAGGCTACACCTTC.

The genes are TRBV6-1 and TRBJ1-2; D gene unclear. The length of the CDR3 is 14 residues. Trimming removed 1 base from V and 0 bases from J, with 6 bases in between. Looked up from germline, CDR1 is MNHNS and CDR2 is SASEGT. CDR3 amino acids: CASSEGTANYGYTF. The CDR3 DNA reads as TGTGCCAGCAGTGAAGGTACCGCTAACTATGGCTACACCTTC.

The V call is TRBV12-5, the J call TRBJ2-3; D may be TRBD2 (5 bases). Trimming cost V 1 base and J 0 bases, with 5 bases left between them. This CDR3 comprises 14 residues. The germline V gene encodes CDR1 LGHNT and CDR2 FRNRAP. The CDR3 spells CASGLGTSTDTQYF. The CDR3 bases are TGTGCTAGTGGTTTGGGGACTAGCACAGATACGCAGTATTTT.